This passage covers 6 T cell receptor beta chains from one sample sequenced in a study of T cell responses to AZD1222 COVID-19 vaccine. Sequencing used immunoSEQ multiplex PCR; TCRdb keeps in-frame clones, though not all of them. The sample has around 86,000 clones; 90% are singletons. The material was peripheral blood, obtained on day 0 of AZD1222 vaccination. The origin of the receptors is an adult in good health.

J is TRBJ2-3 and V is TRBV25-1; D not resolved. CDR3 length: 10 residues. Germline CDR1 is MGHDK and CDR2 is SYGVNS. Between the trimmed V and J ends, which lost 9 bases and 6 bases, there was a span of 7 bases. CDR3 nucleotides: TGTGCCAGTTCTGGGGATACGCAGTATTTT. It codes for CASSGDTQYF.

This clone was seen a single time. The chain recombines TRBV27 with TRBJ2-7, with 7 positions matching TRBD1. The CDR3 contains 13 residues. Trimming at V came to 5 bases and at J to 4 bases, leaving 5 bases not matched to a gene. Germline V gives CDR1 MNHEY, CDR2 SMNVEV (reference sequence). In DNA form, the CDR3 reads TGTGCCAGCAGTAACCGACAGGGATACGAGCAGTACTTC. Translation: CASSNRQGYEQYF.

The chain carries TRBV18 and TRBJ1-1, with D possibly TRBD1 on 5 matching bases. Germline V gene data show CDR1 as KGHSH and CDR2 as LQKENI. This CDR3 is built from 11 residues. V was trimmed by 6 bases and J by 7 bases, leaving 9 bases between them. In DNA form, the CDR3 reads TGTGCCAGCTCGTTAGGGGATGAAGCTTTCTTT. Amino acid sequence: CASSLGDEAFF. The whole variable domain, filled in from reference TRBV18 and TRBJ1-1, reads NAGVMQNPRHLVRRRGQEARLRCSPMKGHSHVYWYRQLPEEGLKFMVYLQKENIIDESGMPKERFSAEFPKEGPSILRIQQVVRGDSAAYFCASSLGDEAFFGQGTRLTVV.

This chain connects TRBV12-3 or TRBV12-4 to TRBJ2-3, with D perhaps matching TRBD2 (5 bases). The CDR3 sequence is 12 residues long. V shed 5 bases and J shed 7 bases, with 10 bases lying between them. CDR3 bases: TGTGCCAGCAGTATACTAGGCTATACGCAGTATTTT. Its translation is CASSILGYTQYF.

This clone came up a few times. V is TRBV3-1 (or the pseudogene TRBV3-2) and J is TRBJ1-5; D is possibly TRBD1 (5 bases). The CDR3 sequence is 13 residues long. CDR1 is LGHDT and CDR2 is YNNKEL in the germline V gene (reference sequence). V was clipped by 6 bases and J by 5 bases, with 11 bases between them. The CDR3 is CASSTGGYQPQHF. In nucleotides, the CDR3 is TGTGCCAGCAGTACAGGAGGCTATCAGCCCCAGCATTTT.

The table lists this clone with a count of one. This chain joins TRBV7-2 and TRBJ1-2, with D unresolved. The CDR3 contains 15 residues. V was pared by 1 base and J by 2 bases, with 11 bases between. The germline V gene has CDR1 SGHTA and CDR2 FQGNSA. The CDR3, as DNA: TGTGCCAGCAGCTTAGGGGGTTTCAACAACTATGGCTACACCTTC. Its protein is CASSLGGFNNYGYTF. Full variable domain (outside the CDR3, taken from reference TRBV7-2 and TRBJ1-2): GAGVSQSPSNKVTEKGKDVELRCDPISGHTALYWYRQSLGQGLEFLIYFQGNSAPDKSGLPSDRFSAERTGGSVSTLTIQRTQQEDSAVYLCASSLGGFNNYGYTFGSGTRLTVV.